These 30 T cell receptor beta chains originate from one sample sequenced in a study of Tregs in tolerant kidney transplant recipients. Sequencing used immunoSEQ multiplex PCR; TCRdb keeps in-frame clones, though not all of them. The data contain roughly 250,000 clones, more than 65% of them singletons. The sequencing input was CD4+ T cells from blood. All receptors come from a human donor in good health.

V gene TRBV18 combines with J gene TRBJ2-2; 10 bases map to TRBD1. With 6 bases clipped from V and 2 bases from J, the junction kept 15 bases outside the gene matches. Germline V gene lookup returns CDR1 KGHSH and CDR2 LQKENI. This CDR3 comprises 19 residues. CDR3 loop: CASSTGRRDRGPNTGELFF. DNA for the CDR3: TGTGCCAGCTCTACGGGTCGCCGGGACAGGGGCCCTAACACCGGGGAGCTGTTTTTT.

As for this clone: One junction end disagrees with the germline gene, perhaps due to a read error. The DNA of the CDR3 is TGTGCTAGCAGCTTTAGCGGGGGGATCCAAGAGACCCAGTACTTC. This sequence encodes CASSFSGGIQETQYF. This chain connects TRBV7-7 to TRBJ2-5, with TRBD2 matching over 10 bases. The CDR3 runs 15 residues. Per the germline V gene, CDR1 is SSHAT and CDR2 is FNYEAQ (reference sequence).

This clone occurred once. The gene calls are TRBV18 and TRBJ2-7; the match to TRBD2 covers 10 bases. CDR3 length equals 16 residues. The V gene end was trimmed by 0 bases and the J gene end by 4 bases; junction bases not matched to a gene: 6. Germline CDR1 is KGHSH and CDR2 is LQKENI. The CDR3 bases are TGTGCCAGCTCACCACCGGTTAGCGGGAGGTTTTACGAGCAGTACTTC. Amino acids: CASSPPVSGRFYEQYF.

This clone was picked up one time. The gene calls are TRBV7-9 and TRBJ2-7; the D gene is possibly TRBD2 (5 bases). The V gene's germline CDR1 is SEHNR and CDR2 FQNEAQ (reference sequence). This CDR3 has 14 residues. Deletions cut 6 bases from V and 7 bases from J, with 19 bases between. The CDR3 sequence is CASSFSDPPREQYF. The DNA of the CDR3 is TGTGCCAGCAGTTTTAGCGACCCCCCAAGGGAGCAGTACTTC.

V gene TRBV19 combines with J gene TRBJ1-1, with TRBD1 as a possible D gene (5 bases). The CDR3 loop spans 15 amino acids. V was shortened by 3 bases and J by 3 bases, with 14 bases between the two germline ends. Per the germline V gene, CDR1 is LNHDA and CDR2 is SQIVND (reference sequence). This CDR3 reads CASSIYRGSDTEAFF. The CDR3 DNA sequence: TGTGCCAGTAGTATTTATCGGGGGAGTGACACTGAAGCTTTCTTT. Variable domain in full (rest from reference TRBV19 and TRBJ1-1): DGGITQSPKYLFRKEGQNVTLSCEQNLNHDAMYWYRQDPGQGLRLIYYSQIVNDFQKGDIAEGYSVSREKKESFPLTVTSAQKNPTAFYLCASSIYRGSDTEAFFGQGTRLTVV.

This clone was counted a single time. This chain joins TRBV7-2 and TRBJ1-5; 9 bases align to TRBD1. V trimming: 4 bases; J trimming: 6 bases; junction bases outside the gene matches: 4. This CDR3 has 14 amino acids. Germline V gives CDR1 SGHTA, CDR2 FQGNSA. The CDR3 reads CASSSTGGGQPQHF. DNA for the CDR3: TGTGCCAGCAGCTCTACAGGGGGCGGTCAGCCCCAGCATTTT.

The rearrangement links TRBV18 to TRBJ2-7, with a possible D match to TRBD2 (6 bases). The CDR3 spans 18 residues. Trimming shortened V by 3 bases and J by 0 bases, and 21 bases separated the two germline ends. Germline CDR1 is KGHSH and CDR2 is LQKENI. The CDR3 sequence: CASSPGGEIGFSSYEQYF. DNA for the CDR3: TGTGCCAGCTCACCGGGGGGAGAAATCGGGTTTAGCTCCTACGAGCAGTACTTC. The entire variable domain, with the rest obtained from reference TRBV18 and TRBJ2-7, is as follows: NAGVMQNPRHLVRRRGQEARLRCSPMKGHSHVYWYRQLPEEGLKFMVYLQKENIIDESGMPKERFSAEFPKEGPSILRIQQVVRGDSAAYFCASSPGGEIGFSSYEQYFGPGTRLTVT.

V is TRBV6-6 and J is TRBJ1-1; a possible D gene is TRBD1 (5 bases). V shed 0 bases and J shed 9 bases, with 20 bases lying between them. This CDR3 is 16 amino acids long. Germline CDR1 is MNHNY and CDR2 is SVGAGI (reference sequence). The DNA for the CDR3 is TGTGCCAGCAGTTACTCCCAGACAGCGTCCTTCCTTCAAGCTTTCTTT. Its translation: CASSYSQTASFLQAFF.

This sequence joins TRBV4-1 and TRBJ1-2; D might be TRBD1 (6 bases). V lost 2 bases, J lost 2 bases, and 9 bases lay in between. In germline, CDR1 is MGHRA, CDR2 YSYEKL. The CDR3 spans 14 residues. CDR3 protein: CASSQPGTNYGYTF. The CDR3 DNA sequence: TGCGCCAGCAGCCAACCCGGGACAAACTATGGCTACACCTTC.

V gene TRBV6-6 combines with J gene TRBJ1-4, with unresolved D. Germline loops: CDR1 MNHNY, CDR2 SVGAGI (reference sequence). Trimming cost V 0 bases and J 7 bases, with 15 bases left between them. This CDR3 has 16 residues. The CDR3 loop reads CASSYSISPTLEKLFF. CDR3 coding DNA: TGTGCCAGCAGTTACTCGATCAGTCCTACCCTTGAAAAACTGTTTTTT.

V gene TRBV6-1 combines with J gene TRBJ1-2; TRBD1 aligns across 7 bases. The CDR3 is 12 amino acids. With V trimmed by 4 bases and J by 8 bases, 4 bases remained unmatched. Germline V gives CDR1 MNHNS, CDR2 SASEGT. CDR3 region: CASSGDRVGYTF. CDR3 coding DNA: TGTGCCAGCAGTGGAGACAGGGTCGGCTACACCTTC.

J is TRBJ2-1 and V is TRBV30, with D tentatively TRBD1 or TRBD2 (6 bases each). Per the germline V gene, CDR1 is GTSNPN and CDR2 is SVGIG (reference sequence). Trimming cost V 3 bases and J 3 bases, with 9 bases left between them. The CDR3 is made up of 13 amino acids. The CDR3 loop reads CAWRGGNYNEQFF. The CDR3 coding sequence is TGTGCCTGGAGAGGGGGGAACTACAATGAGCAGTTCTTC.

This clone was picked up one time. The genes are TRBV7-8 and TRBJ2-2; D unresolved. The CDR3 loop spans 14 amino acids. Germline CDR1 is SGHVS and CDR2 is FQNEAQ. V was cut by 1 base and J by 0 bases, with 3 bases left in between. CDR3 nucleotide sequence: TGTGCCAGCAGCTTAGTATCGAACACCGGGGAGCTGTTTTTT. Translated, it gives CASSLVSNTGELFF.

The chain recombines TRBV6-5 with TRBJ1-2; TRBD1 aligns across 7 bases. With V trimmed by 6 bases and J by 7 bases, 8 bases remained unmatched. The length of the CDR3 is 13 residues. CDR1 and CDR2 from the germline V gene are MNHEY and SVGAGI. The CDR3 nucleotides read TGTGCCAGCAGCCACGACAGGGTGCGTGGCTACACCTTC. Translating gives CASSHDRVRGYTF.

The chain joins TRBV6-5 to TRBJ1-6; no firm D call. Germline assignment: CDR1 MNHEY and CDR2 SVGAGI. V dropped 2 bases and J dropped 7 bases, with 3 bases sitting between them. The CDR3 sequence is 12 residues long. The CDR3 region is CASSYRNSPLHF. The CDR3 DNA reads TGTGCCAGCAGTTACCGGAATTCACCCCTCCACTTT.

The chain is built from TRBV18 and TRBJ1-5; D ambiguous. CDR1 is KGHSH and CDR2 is LQKENI in the germline V gene. The CDR3 runs 13 residues. The V end was cut by 5 bases, the J end by 0 bases, with 5 bases between. The CDR3 is CASSEYSNQPQHF. The CDR3 region has the DNA TGTGCCAGCTCAGAATATAGCAATCAGCCCCAGCATTTT.

The chain employs TRBV21-1 and TRBJ1-5; the table's D call, TRBD1, has no DNA check behind it. TRBV21-1 counts as a pseudogene. The CDR3 loop spans 12 amino acids. Here the CDR3 DNA reads TGTGCCAGCGTGGACAGGGATCGGCCCCAGCATTTT. Translating gives CASVDRDRPQHF.

The genes are TRBV18 and TRBJ1-1; 7 bases align to TRBD1. In germline, CDR1 is KGHSH, CDR2 LQKENI. The CDR3 loop spans 15 amino acids. V lost 4 bases, J lost 2 bases, and 7 bases stayed unmatched. The CDR3 spells CASSLKTGANTEAFF. The CDR3 DNA reads TGTGCCAGCTCACTCAAAACAGGGGCAAACACTGAAGCTTTCTTT.

The rearrangement joins TRBV10-1 to TRBJ2-2; no definite D call. The CDR3 is 14 residues long. From germline, CDR1 is WNHNN and CDR2 SYGVQD (reference sequence). The ends were cut back, 5 bases at V and 6 bases at J, with 13 bases in the middle. The DNA for the CDR3 is TGCGCCAGCAGTAGCCGGGCCAACTCCGGGGAGCTGTTTTTT. Protein: CASSSRANSGELFF.

V usage is TRBV18 and J usage is TRBJ2-1; either TRBD1 or TRBD2 may fit D (6 bases each). Deletions cut 3 bases from V and 4 bases from J, with 19 bases between. From germline, CDR1 is KGHSH and CDR2 LQKENI. The CDR3 is 17 residues long. In DNA, the CDR3 is TGTGCCAGCTCACCCGCAAGGAGGGGGAGGATTTACAATGAGCAGTTCTTC. This encodes CASSPARRGRIYNEQFF.

The V call is TRBV27, the J call TRBJ2-5; no clear D. The germline V gene has CDR1 MNHEY and CDR2 SMNVEV (reference sequence). The CDR3 sequence is 14 residues long. Trimming cost V 7 bases and J 5 bases, with 17 bases left between them. The CDR3 DNA sequence: TGTGCCAGCATGGCTAAACGGGTAGGGGAGACCCAGTACTTC. Protein: CASMAKRVGETQYF.

This clone has more than one count but fewer than ten. This chain uses TRBV5-1 with TRBJ2-1; 9 bases map to TRBD2. The CDR3 runs to 15 residues. CDR1 is SGHRS, CDR2 YFSETQ, per germline. V was pared by 0 bases and J by 7 bases, with 5 bases of the junction left unmatched. CDR3 in amino acids: CASSLGGGAVNEQFF. The CDR3 DNA reads TGCGCCAGCAGCTTGGGCGGGGGGGCCGTAAATGAGCAGTTCTTC.

This chain connects TRBV7-9 to TRBJ2-7, with unresolved D. Germline CDR1 SEHNR, CDR2 FQNEAQ (reference sequence). The CDR3 is made up of 13 amino acids. Trimming removed 4 bases at V and 0 bases at J, with 7 bases between. CDR3 DNA sequence: TGTGCCAGCAGCTCACGCAGCTCCTACGAGCAGTACTTC. This encodes CASSSRSSYEQYF.

The rearrangement links TRBV30 to TRBJ1-2; unclear D gene. This CDR3 comprises 12 residues. Germline V gene data show CDR1 as GTSNPN and CDR2 as SVGIG (reference sequence). Trimming removed 7 bases at V and 1 base at J, with 10 bases between. In DNA form, the CDR3 reads TGTGCCTCCAAGACGGGTAACTATGGCTACACCTTC. As protein: CASKTGNYGYTF.

A few counts support this clone. The chain is built from TRBV6-6 and TRBJ2-2, with 7 bases fitting TRBD2. This CDR3 comprises 16 residues. Trimming at V came to 7 bases and at J to 0 bases, leaving 8 bases not matched to a gene. Germline loops: CDR1 MNHNY, CDR2 SVGAGI (reference sequence). The CDR3: CASTQTGGTNTGELFF. As DNA, the CDR3 is TGTGCCAGCACCCAAACGGGGGGTACGAACACCGGGGAGCTGTTTTTT.

The chain has TRBV6-1 and TRBJ1-2, with D possibly matching TRBD1 (5 bases). Germline assignment: CDR1 MNHNS and CDR2 SASEGT. This CDR3 contains 15 residues. Trimming removed 3 bases from V and 8 bases from J, with 19 bases in between. CDR3 protein: CASSERGMRGYGYTF. The CDR3 coding sequence is TGTGCCAGCAGTGAGAGGGGCATGAGGGGATACGGCTACACCTTC.

The CDR3 DNA is TGTGCCAGCAGTTCTCCAGGGTTGAACACTGAAGCTTTCTTT. Translated: CASSSPGLNTEAFF. J is TRBJ1-1 and V is TRBV27; TRBD1 is a possible D gene (5 bases). With 4 bases removed from V and 0 bases from J, the gap between germline ends came to 9 bases. CDR1 and CDR2 (germline): MNHEY, SMNVEV (reference sequence). The CDR3 consists of 14 residues.

The rearrangement joins TRBV7-9 to TRBJ1-1, with D perhaps TRBD1 (6 bases). The germline CDR1 and CDR2 sequences are SEHNR and FQNEAQ (reference sequence). The CDR3 spans 13 residues. V lost 5 bases and J 8 bases, leaving 15 bases between the germline ends. Written as DNA, the CDR3 is TGTGCCAGCAGCACTGGGGGGGCGAAAGAAGCTTTCTTT. Protein product: CASSTGGAKEAFF.

The chain is built from TRBV4-2 and TRBJ2-1, with a possible D match to TRBD2 (7 bases). Looked up from germline, CDR1 is LGHNA and CDR2 is YNFKEQ. Trimming took off 1 base at V and 6 bases at J, with 16 bases between the two ends. The CDR3 loop spans 16 amino acids. In nucleotides, the CDR3 is TGTGCCAGCAGCCAAGCGGCGGCGGGGGCCCGCAATGAGCAGTTCTTC. It specifies CASSQAAAGARNEQFF.

CDR3 sequence: CASRFDRGQTYEQYF. The CDR3 region has the DNA TGTGCCAGCAGGTTTGACAGGGGGCAGACATACGAGCAGTACTTC. The chain employs TRBV11-2 and TRBJ2-7; 10 bases align to TRBD1. The CDR3 is made up of 15 amino acids. With 6 bases clipped from V and 4 bases from J, the junction kept 9 bases outside the gene matches. Germline V gene sequence: CDR1 SGHAT, CDR2 FQNNGV.